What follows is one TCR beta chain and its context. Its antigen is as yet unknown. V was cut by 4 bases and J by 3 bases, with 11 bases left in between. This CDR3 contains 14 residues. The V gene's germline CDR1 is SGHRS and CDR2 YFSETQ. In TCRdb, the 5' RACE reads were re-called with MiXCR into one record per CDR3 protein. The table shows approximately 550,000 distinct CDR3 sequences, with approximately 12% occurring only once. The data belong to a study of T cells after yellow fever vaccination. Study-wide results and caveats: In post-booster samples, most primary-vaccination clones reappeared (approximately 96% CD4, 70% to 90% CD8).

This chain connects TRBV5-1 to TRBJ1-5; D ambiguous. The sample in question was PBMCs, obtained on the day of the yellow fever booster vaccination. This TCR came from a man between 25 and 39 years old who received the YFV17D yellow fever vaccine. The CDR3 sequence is CASSPGIPNQPQHF. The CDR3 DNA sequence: TGCGCCAGCAGCCCCGGTATTCCCAATCAGCCCCAGCATTTT.